These 21 T cell receptor beta chains share one sample of origin, sequenced in a study of T cells after yellow fever vaccination. A single record per CDR3 protein comes from TCRdb applying MiXCR to the 5' RACE reads. The sample holds about 260,000 distinct CDR3 sequences; around 5.3% are singletons and the top ten take 2.5% to 4%. Source: CD4+ T cells sorted from PBMCs, taken on the day of the yellow fever booster vaccination. Every receptor here comes from a young man who received the YFV17D yellow fever vaccine.

J is TRBJ1-3 and V is TRBV9; possibly TRBD1 for D (5 bases). V dropped 1 base and J dropped 2 bases, with 10 bases sitting between them. Germline-derived CDR1 and CDR2 are SGDLS and YYNGEE. This CDR3 has 15 amino acids. Here the CDR3 reads CASSVTPGTGNTIYF. DNA of the CDR3: TGTGCCAGCAGCGTAACTCCAGGGACTGGAAACACCATATATTTT.

V is TRBV5-1 and J is TRBJ2-3; the D is unclear. Germline V gene lookup returns CDR1 SGHRS and CDR2 YFSETQ. The CDR3 contains 14 residues. V was shortened by 5 bases and J by 1 base, with 11 bases between the two germline ends. The CDR3 DNA is TGCGCCAGCAGTATCCCGGGTGGCACAGATACGCAGTATTTT. Translating it yields CASSIPGGTDTQYF.

This clonotype was observed at least ten times. This sequence joins TRBV12-3 or TRBV12-4 and TRBJ2-1; D is unclear. This CDR3 has 12 residues. Trimming removed 5 bases at V and 15 bases at J, with 17 bases between. The chain's CDR3 is CASSIRRARRFF. The CDR3 bases are TGTGCCAGCAGTATCCGGAGAGCCAGGCGGTTCTTC.

In this sample, this clonotype turned up a few times. The rearrangement uses TRBV7-8 and TRBJ2-2, with TRBD2 matching 9 bases. Germline trimming cut 3 bases from V and 8 bases from J; bases unmatched to any gene: 7. This CDR3 spans 15 amino acids. CDR1 and CDR2 (germline): SGHVS, FQNEAQ. The CDR3 spells CASSFRGGARGELFF. The CDR3 nucleotides read TGTGCCAGCAGCTTTCGCGGGGGGGCCCGAGGGGAGCTGTTTTTT.

This clonotype was found many times. The rearrangement uses TRBV7-2 and TRBJ1-2, with D hard to call. V was cut by 7 bases and J by 8 bases, with 23 bases left in between. The CDR3 has 15 residues. Per the germline V gene, CDR1 is SGHTA and CDR2 is FQGNSA. CDR3 amino acids: CASTPTREMMKGYTF. The CDR3 nucleotides are TGTGCCAGCACCCCGACGAGGGAAATGATGAAAGGCTACACCTTC.

This clonotype was seen many times. The genes are TRBV29-1 and TRBJ1-3; tentatively, D is TRBD1 (5 bases). Germline CDR1 reads SQVTM; CDR2 reads ANQGSEA. Deletions cut 2 bases from V and 5 bases from J, with 13 bases between. This CDR3 has 14 amino acids. In DNA form, the CDR3 reads TGCAGCGTTGAACAACCGGGGGTACGAAACACCATATATTTT. Residues: CSVEQPGVRNTIYF.

In its sample, this clonotype was seen many times. V and J are TRBV18 and TRBJ2-1; 9 bases agree with TRBD2. The CDR3 length is 15 residues. With V trimmed by 1 base and J by 5 bases, 3 bases remained unmatched. CDR1 and CDR2 (germline): KGHSH, LQKENI. CDR3 protein: CASSPQRGDDNEQFF. CDR3 sequence (DNA): TGTGCCAGCTCACCACAGCGGGGGGATGACAATGAGCAGTTCTTC.

This clonotype appeared a few times. CDR3 bases: TGCAGTGCTCGGAAGGGACAGGGGAGCAATCAGCCCCAGCATTTT. Translation gives CSARKGQGSNQPQHF. The genes are TRBV20-1 and TRBJ1-5; TRBD1 matches 10 bases. Germline CDR1 is DFQATT and CDR2 is SNEGSKA (reference sequence). J lost 1 base, V lost 5 bases, and 5 bases had no gene match. The CDR3 spans 15 residues.

This clonotype was detected ten times or more. J is TRBJ1-2 and V is TRBV5-1; D uncertain. Between the trimmed V and J ends, which lost 0 bases and 4 bases, there was a span of 4 bases. The germline gives CDR1 SGHRS, CDR2 YFSETQ. This CDR3 comprises 12 residues. CDR3 amino acids: CASSLDSYGYTF. For the CDR3, the DNA is TGCGCCAGCAGCTTGGACAGCTATGGCTACACCTTC.

There are many counts of this clonotype. The chain links TRBV5-1 to TRBJ2-1; a weak D match, TRBD1 (5 bases). The CDR3 extends over 15 amino acids. Germline-derived CDR1 and CDR2 are SGHRS and YFSETQ. With 2 bases removed from V and 4 bases from J, the gap between germline ends came to 13 bases. The CDR3 bases are TGCGCCAGCAGCTTATTGCAGGGCCTATACAATGAGCAGTTCTTC. The encoded protein is CASSLLQGLYNEQFF.

This clonotype was seen many times. The CDR3 bases are TGCGCCAGCGGATCGGGGGGACCGACCTACGAGCAGTACTTC. This gives the protein CASGSGGPTYEQYF. The V and J genes are TRBV5-1 and TRBJ2-7; 7 positions match TRBD2. The ends lost 7 bases at V and 2 bases at J; junction bases unmatched: 9. The CDR3 length is 14 residues. Germline V gives CDR1 SGHRS, CDR2 YFSETQ.

This clonotype has only a few counts. The gene calls are TRBV3-1 and TRBJ2-3; 9 nucleotides agree with TRBD1. The CDR3 totals 13 residues. V lost 0 bases to trimming and J lost 10 bases; unmatched junction nucleotides: 2. Germline V gives CDR1 LGHDT, CDR2 YNNKEL (reference sequence). CDR3 coding DNA: TGTGCCAGCAGCCAAGAGCGGACAGGGGCGCAGTATTTT. This gives the protein CASSQERTGAQYF.

This clonotype was seen only a few times. The chain joins TRBV20-1 to TRBJ2-3; D tentatively reads TRBD1 or TRBD2 (5 bases each). This CDR3 is 16 amino acids long. Germline V gene lookup returns CDR1 DFQATT and CDR2 SNEGSKA (reference sequence). V lost 0 bases to trimming and J lost 0 bases, with 13 bases between them. This chain's CDR3 is CSARDIRGRSTDTQYF. In nucleotides, the CDR3 is TGCAGTGCTAGAGATATACGGGGCCGAAGCACAGATACGCAGTATTTT.

This clonotype occurred many times. The genes are TRBV5-1 and TRBJ2-1; D is possibly TRBD2 (7 bases). This CDR3 has 15 amino acids. Germline CDR1 reads SGHRS; CDR2 reads YFSETQ. Trimming cost V 1 base and J 5 bases, with 13 bases left between them. The CDR3 is CASSLTAGAHNEQFF. DNA of the CDR3: TGCGCCAGCAGCTTGACGGCGGGGGCCCACAATGAGCAGTTCTTC.

The chain has TRBV7-2 and TRBJ2-3; D is undetermined. The CDR3 contains 15 residues. Trimming removed 1 base at V and 6 bases at J, with 14 bases between. Germline CDR1 and CDR2: SGHTA and FQGNSA. CDR3: CASSLGGVGLDTQYF. In DNA form, the CDR3 reads TGTGCCAGCAGCTTAGGCGGCGTGGGTTTGGATACGCAGTATTTT.

This clonotype was seen repeatedly, ten times or more. V usage is TRBV7-2 and J usage is TRBJ1-1; possible D gene TRBD1, 6 bases. Germline V lookup: CDR1 SGHTA, CDR2 FQGNSA. The V end lost 1 base, the J end lost 4 bases, and 10 bases lay between the germline ends. This CDR3 spans 14 amino acids. This CDR3 is CASSLDTGATEAFF. The CDR3, as DNA: TGTGCCAGCAGCTTAGATACGGGGGCCACTGAAGCTTTCTTT.

This clonotype appeared many times. The chain links TRBV20-1 to TRBJ1-4, with D perhaps matching TRBD1 (5 bases). Germline loops: CDR1 DFQATT, CDR2 SNEGSKA (reference sequence). The CDR3 extends over 15 amino acids. The V gene lost 5 bases and the J gene lost 6 bases, with 19 bases spanning the gap. CDR3 sequence reads: CSAPRGAGPYEKLFF. The CDR3 DNA is TGCAGTGCTCCTAGGGGCGCAGGACCCTATGAAAAACTGTTTTTT.

This clonotype was seen many times. This sequence joins TRBV6-5 and TRBJ1-3; TRBD1 is a possible D gene (6 bases). The CDR3 has 14 amino acids. The V gene lost 4 bases and the J gene lost 4 bases, with 11 bases spanning the gap. CDR1 MNHEY and CDR2 SVGAGI come from the germline V gene. Here the CDR3 reads CASSSGAAGNTIYF. Here the CDR3 DNA reads TGTGCCAGCAGTTCGGGGGCAGCCGGAAACACCATATATTTT.

Only a few counts were recorded for this clonotype. The V gene is TRBV20-1, the J gene TRBJ1-5; no clear D. The CDR3 extends over 15 amino acids. In germline, CDR1 is DFQATT, CDR2 SNEGSKA (reference sequence). Trimming left V 6 bases short and J 3 bases short, with 18 bases between. The CDR3 is CSALRAAANNQPQHF. The CDR3 DNA is TGCAGTGCGCTCAGAGCGGCAGCCAACAATCAGCCCCAGCATTTT.

This clonotype was seen only a few times. The genes are TRBV12-3 or TRBV12-4 and TRBJ1-6; weak D call: TRBD1 (5 bases). This CDR3 is built from 15 residues. V was trimmed by 3 bases and J by 5 bases, leaving 11 bases between them. DNA for the CDR3: TGTGCCAGCAGTTTCAGGGTAGGGGATAATTCACCCCTCCACTTT. It codes for CASSFRVGDNSPLHF.

This clonotype was observed at least ten times. This chain uses TRBV7-2 with TRBJ2-6; D is unclear. The germline CDR1 and CDR2 sequences are SGHTA and FQGNSA. The CDR3 contains 15 residues. V gave up 0 bases and J gave up 0 bases, with 3 bases separating them. The CDR3 is CASSLAGSGANVLTF. The DNA for the CDR3 is TGTGCCAGCAGCTTAGCCGGCTCTGGGGCCAACGTCCTGACTTTC.